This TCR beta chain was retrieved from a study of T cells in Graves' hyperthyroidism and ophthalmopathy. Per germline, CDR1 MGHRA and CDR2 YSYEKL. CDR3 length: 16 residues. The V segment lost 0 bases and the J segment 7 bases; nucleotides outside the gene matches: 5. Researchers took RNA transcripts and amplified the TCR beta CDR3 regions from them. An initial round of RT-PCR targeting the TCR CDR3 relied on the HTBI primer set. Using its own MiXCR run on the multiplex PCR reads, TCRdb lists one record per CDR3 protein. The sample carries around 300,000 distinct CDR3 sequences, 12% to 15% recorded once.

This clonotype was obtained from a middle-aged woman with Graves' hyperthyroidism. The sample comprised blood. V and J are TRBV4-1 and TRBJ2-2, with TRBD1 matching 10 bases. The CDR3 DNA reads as TGCGCCAGCAGCCAAGAACCGGGACAGGGGTTCGGGGAGCTGTTTTTT. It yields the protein CASSQEPGQGFGELFF.